The 27 T cell receptor beta chains in this list originate from one sample, sequenced in a study of Ad26.COV2.S vaccination and SARS-CoV-2 variants. The assay was immunoSEQ multiplex PCR, and TCRdb's table has in-frame clones only and misses some. This sample yields about 680,000 clones, of which roughly 90% are seen a single time; over 1.3% belongs to the top ten. Regarding treatment: some 19 received Ad26.COV2.S at low or high dose, single or two shots; roughly five received placebo; per-sample allocation not given. Samples analyzed were those drawn on day 63 after the first vaccine or placebo injection. Sequencing was performed on peripheral blood, taken in a trial of Ad26.COV2.S vaccine versus placebo. The receptors derive from a person aged 18-60 years who received the Ad26.COV2.S COVID-19 vaccine or a placebo.

The chain links TRBV7-9 to TRBJ1-6; the match to TRBD1 covers 8 bases. With V trimmed by 8 bases and J by 8 bases, 5 bases remained unmatched. Looked up from germline, CDR1 is SEHNR and CDR2 is FQNEAQ (reference sequence). This CDR3 spans 13 amino acids. The CDR3 DNA reads TGTGCCAGCGTGGACAGGGACGATTCACCCCTCCACTTT. Translating gives CASVDRDDSPLHF.

The gene calls are TRBV5-8 and TRBJ2-5, with TRBD2 matching 7 bases. CDR1 and CDR2 (germline): SGHTS, YDEGEE. Losses at the gene ends were 5 bases for V and 5 bases for J; bases not matched to a gene: 3. CDR3 length: 12 amino acids. CDR3 residues: CASRWGGETQYF. CDR3 DNA sequence: TGTGCCAGCAGGTGGGGAGGGGAGACCCAGTACTTC.

V is TRBV3-1 (or the pseudogene TRBV3-2) and J is TRBJ2-3; D may be TRBD2 (6 bases). Looked up from germline, CDR1 is LGHDT and CDR2 is YNNKEL (reference sequence). Trimming removed 4 bases from V and 4 bases from J, with 18 bases in between. The CDR3 is 16 amino acids. Here the CDR3 reads CASSLRVRGRSDTQYF. The CDR3 coding sequence is TGTGCCAGCAGCCTCCGGGTCCGGGGGAGGTCAGATACGCAGTATTTT.

The rearrangement links TRBV7-2 to TRBJ2-1, with 8 bases aligning to TRBD2. The CDR3 runs to 15 residues. V lost 1 base and J lost 5; bases outside the gene matches: 4. Looked up from germline, CDR1 is SGHTA and CDR2 is FQGNSA. Here the CDR3 DNA reads TGTGCCAGCAGCTTAGGGGGACTAGAAAACAATGAGCAGTTCTTC. It specifies CASSLGGLENNEQFF.

This chain connects TRBV4-3 to TRBJ2-5, with 10 bases that match TRBD2. Germline CDR1 LGHNA, CDR2 YSLEER. This CDR3 is 16 amino acids long. Trimming took 1 base from V and 2 from J; bases not matched to a gene: 4. Written as DNA, the CDR3 is TGCGCCAGCAGCCAAGTTTTAGCGGGGGGACAAGAGACCCAGTACTTC. Its translation is CASSQVLAGGQETQYF.

The CDR3 region has the DNA TGCAGCGCATACAGGGGCACTGAAGCTTTCTTT. This codes for CSAYRGTEAFF. The V gene is TRBV29-1, the J gene TRBJ1-1; 7 bases map to TRBD1. CDR1 and CDR2 (germline): SQVTM, ANQGSEA. The ends lost 7 bases at V and 4 bases at J; junction bases unmatched: 3. The CDR3 length is 11 residues.

The CDR3 DNA is TGTGCCAGCAGCCTTACGGGGGGAGGAGACGAGCAGTACTTC. Protein sequence: CASSLTGGGDEQYF. The J gene is TRBJ2-7, the V gene TRBV7-3; 7 bases are a match to TRBD2. CDR1 SGHTA and CDR2 FQGTGA come from the germline V gene. Trimming took 5 bases from V and 5 from J; bases not matched to a gene: 9. The CDR3 has 14 amino acids. Full variable domain (outside the CDR3, taken from reference TRBV7-3 and TRBJ2-7): GAGVSQTPSNKVTEKGKYVELRCDPISGHTALYWYRQSLGQGPEFLIYFQGTGAADDSGLPNDRFFAVRPEGSVSTLKIQRTERGDSAVYLCASSLTGGGDEQYFGPGTRLTVT.

This sequence joins TRBV6-2 or TRBV6-3 and TRBJ2-7, with TRBD1 as a possible D gene (6 bases). V lost 2 bases and J 1 base, leaving 15 bases between the germline ends. The CDR3 is made up of 16 amino acids. In germline, CDR1 is MNHEY, CDR2 SVGEGT. The CDR3 region is CASSYTWTVSSYEQYF. The CDR3 DNA reads as TGTGCCAGCAGTTACACTTGGACAGTGTCATCCTACGAGCAGTACTTC.

Comments on this clone: This same CDR3 is encoded by further DNA sequences in the sample. The rearrangement links TRBV15 to TRBJ2-3, with D possibly being TRBD2 (6 bases). This CDR3 has 15 residues. The ends were cut back, 0 bases at V and 2 bases at J, with 9 bases in the middle. Germline CDR1 is LNHNV and CDR2 is YYDKDF (reference sequence). CDR3 bases: TGTGCCACCAGCAGAGACGGAGGGCTCACAGATACGCAGTATTTT. Its protein is CATSRDGGLTDTQYF.

The chain employs TRBV19 and TRBJ2-2; tentative D call: TRBD2 (6 bases). Trimming took off 5 bases at V and 6 bases at J, with 10 bases between the two ends. CDR1 and CDR2 (germline): LNHDA, SQIVND (reference sequence). The CDR3 has 13 residues. DNA of the CDR3: TGTGCCAGTAGTCCTGGGGGGTCCGGGGAGCTGTTTTTT. The encoded protein is CASSPGGSGELFF.

The chain links TRBV18 to TRBJ1-5; TRBD1 aligns across 11 bases. Germline CDR1 is KGHSH and CDR2 is LQKENI. The V and J ends lost 3 bases and 0 bases, in that order; junction bases with no gene match: 7. There are 18 residues in the CDR3. The CDR3 loop reads CASSPAGTGGYSNQPQHF. The CDR3 region has the DNA TGTGCCAGCTCACCCGCGGGGACAGGGGGTTATAGCAATCAGCCCCAGCATTTT.

The gene calls are TRBV18 and TRBJ2-1; D is unclear. This CDR3 is built from 15 residues. The ends were cut back, 3 bases at V and 0 bases at J, with 9 bases in the middle. Germline CDR1 is KGHSH and CDR2 is LQKENI. CDR3 in DNA: TGTGCCAGCTCACCGTGGAGAAGCTCCTACAATGAGCAGTTCTTC. Translating gives CASSPWRSSYNEQFF. The variable domain in full, with the rest retrieved from reference TRBV18 and TRBJ2-1, is NAGVMQNPRHLVRRRGQEARLRCSPMKGHSHVYWYRQLPEEGLKFMVYLQKENIIDESGMPKERFSAEFPKEGPSILRIQQVVRGDSAAYFCASSPWRSSYNEQFFGPGTRLTVL.

The chain carries TRBV6-5 and TRBJ2-2; the D gene is possibly TRBD1 (6 bases). Germline-derived CDR1 and CDR2 are MNHEY and SVGAGI. The CDR3 spans 14 residues. The ends were cut back, 6 bases at V and 7 bases at J, with 15 bases in the middle. As DNA, the CDR3 is TGTGCCAGCAGCCCAACAGGGCCGGGCGGGGAGCTGTTTTTT. This gives the protein CASSPTGPGGELFF.

J is TRBJ2-1 and V is TRBV5-6; 8 bases are shared with TRBD2. The germline V gene encodes CDR1 SGHDT and CDR2 YYEEEE. V shed 3 bases and J 10 bases; nucleotides not matched to a gene: 15. The CDR3 contains 16 residues. Here the CDR3 DNA reads TGTGCCAGCAGCTGGGCCGGGACTAGGGGTCTCTCGGAGCAGTTCTTC. Translation gives CASSWAGTRGLSEQFF. Full variable domain (remainder filled in from reference TRBV5-6 and TRBJ2-1): DAGVTQSPTHLIKTRGQQVTLRCSPKSGHDTVSWYQQALGQGPQFIFQYYEEEERQRGNFPDRFSGHQFPNYSSELNVNALLLGDSALYLCASSWAGTRGLSEQFFGPGTRLTVL.

This clone was seen more than once but under ten times. The V call is TRBV5-4, the J call TRBJ1-2, with a possible D match to TRBD1 (6 bases). Deletions cut 3 bases from V and 7 bases from J, with 16 bases between. Germline V gives CDR1 SGHNT, CDR2 YYREEE (reference sequence). This CDR3 region has 14 residues. The CDR3 protein is CASSSMGGFGGYTF. The CDR3 DNA sequence: TGTGCCAGCAGCTCAATGGGGGGCTTTGGTGGCTACACCTTC.

This clone is a singleton in its sample. A read error is possible here, since a much larger clone lies one base away. This chain links TRBV6-5 with TRBJ1-1; TRBD1 might be the D (6 bases). In germline, CDR1 is MNHEY, CDR2 SVGAGI. The CDR3 has 13 residues. V lost 6 bases, J lost 1 base, and 9 bases lay in between. CDR3 sequence (DNA): TGTGCCAGCAGCTTGGGACAGAACACTGAAGCTTTCTTT. This gives the protein CASSLGQNTEAFF.

This clone was seen more than once but under ten times. The rearrangement uses TRBV5-1 and TRBJ1-1, with 8 positions matching TRBD1. V trimming: 4 bases; J trimming: 2 bases; junction bases outside the gene matches: 10. This CDR3 spans 16 amino acids. From germline, CDR1 is SGHRS and CDR2 YFSETQ. CDR3 protein: CASSPWGGTGNTEAFF. The DNA of the CDR3 is TGCGCCAGCAGCCCCTGGGGAGGGACAGGAAACACTGAAGCTTTCTTT. Full variable domain (missing parts from reference TRBV5-1 and TRBJ1-1): KAGVTQTPRYLIKTRGQQVTLSCSPISGHRSVSWYQQTPGQGLQFLFEYFSETQRNKGNFPGRFSGRQFSNSRSEMNVSTLELGDSALYLCASSPWGGTGNTEAFFGQGTRLTVV.

The rearrangement uses TRBV30 and TRBJ2-1; 7 bases are a match to TRBD2. Per germline, CDR1 GTSNPN and CDR2 SVGIG (reference sequence). V gave up 3 bases and J gave up 11 bases; unmatched junction bases: 4. The CDR3 loop spans 11 amino acids. The CDR3 nucleotides are TGTGCCTGGAGAAGAGCGGGGAAGCAGTTCTTC. As protein: CAWRRAGKQFF.

This clone was detected only once. V usage is TRBV30 and J usage is TRBJ1-2; D is uncertain. CDR3 size: 14 residues. Trimming cost V 7 bases and J 1 base, with 16 bases left between them. CDR1 and CDR2 (germline): GTSNPN, SVGIG (reference sequence). The CDR3 sequence is CASAPARRNYGYTF. The CDR3 nucleotides read TGTGCCTCCGCCCCGGCACGCCGTAACTATGGCTACACCTTC.

The chain uses TRBV3-1 (or the pseudogene TRBV3-2) and TRBJ2-7, with D hard to call. CDR1 LGHDT and CDR2 YNNKEL come from the germline V gene (reference sequence). The CDR3 runs 13 residues. V dropped 5 bases and J dropped 3 bases, with 11 bases sitting between them. CDR3: CASSTLSDYEQYF. As DNA, the CDR3 is TGTGCCAGCAGCACCCTGAGTGACTACGAGCAGTACTTC.

The chain combines TRBV25-1 with TRBJ1-1; a weak D match, TRBD1 (5 bases). Trimming cost V 5 bases and J 1 base, with 11 bases left between them. The CDR3 runs 14 residues. Germline assignment: CDR1 MGHDK and CDR2 SYGVNS. The CDR3 reads CASSTREANTEAFF. CDR3 coding DNA: TGTGCCAGCAGTACCAGGGAGGCGAACACTGAAGCTTTCTTT.

The chain uses TRBV30 and TRBJ2-7; D gene ambiguous. V lost 2 bases and J 5 bases, leaving 10 bases between the germline ends. The CDR3 is 12 residues long. Looked up from germline, CDR1 is GTSNPN and CDR2 is SVGIG (reference sequence). The CDR3 here is CAWSKGRHEQYF. The CDR3 DNA follows: TGTGCCTGGAGTAAGGGTAGACACGAGCAGTACTTC.

This chain uses TRBV7-2 with TRBJ1-1; TRBD1 matches 9 bases. The CDR3 runs to 13 residues. From germline, CDR1 is SGHTA and CDR2 FQGNSA. V was pared by 5 bases and J by 5 bases, with 3 bases of the junction left unmatched. CDR3 amino acids: CASSRQGVTEAFF. In DNA form, the CDR3 reads TGTGCCAGCAGCCGACAGGGGGTGACTGAAGCTTTCTTT.

This clone was detected once. The CDR3 DNA reads TGTGCCACCAGTGAATTCCGCCCGGGGACCCAGCATTTT. It is translated as CATSEFRPGTQHF. The rearrangement links TRBV24-1 to TRBJ1-5; D gene ambiguous. CDR3 size: 13 residues. Trimming cost V 4 bases and J 11 bases, with 14 bases left between them. Looked up from germline, CDR1 is KGHDR and CDR2 is SFDVKD.

V usage is TRBV7-9 and J usage is TRBJ1-2, with D possibly matching TRBD1 (5 bases). V lost 6 bases and J 7 bases, leaving 12 bases between the germline ends. CDR3 size: 12 residues. CDR1 is SEHNR and CDR2 is FQNEAQ in the germline V gene (reference sequence). The CDR3 sequence: CASSFDRGGYTF. CDR3 DNA: TGTGCCAGCAGTTTTGACAGAGGTGGCTACACCTTC.

The chain links TRBV3-1 (or the pseudogene TRBV3-2) to TRBJ2-3; 13 nucleotides agree with TRBD2. Unmatched junction bases numbered 3, after V lost 0 bases and J lost 3 bases. CDR1 LGHDT and CDR2 YNNKEL come from the germline V gene (reference sequence). The CDR3 loop spans 17 amino acids. CDR3 amino acids: CASSQDRTSGRTDTQYF. CDR3 DNA sequence: TGTGCCAGCAGCCAAGATCGGACTAGCGGGAGAACAGATACGCAGTATTTT.

In this sample, this clone turned up once. This rearrangement joins TRBV19 to TRBJ2-6; either TRBD1 or TRBD2 may supply D (6 bases each). This CDR3 region has 19 residues. Germline CDR1 and CDR2: LNHDA and SQIVND (reference sequence). Trimming left V 1 base short and J 0 bases short, with 16 bases between. The CDR3 reads CASSIGARRGASGANVLTF. CDR3 coding DNA: TGTGCCAGTAGTATAGGGGCCAGGAGGGGGGCCTCTGGGGCCAACGTCCTGACTTTC.